Listed below are T cell receptor beta chains from one sample, sequenced in a study of T cell repertoires in cytomegalovirus infection. TCRdb re-called the reads with MiXCR, one entry per CDR3 protein. The table has some 300,000 distinct CDR3 sequences, approximately 8.9% seen once. The sample taken for sequencing was PBMCs. These receptors all come from a human donor in good health (CMV status not recorded). Some clones in this sample may be carry-over from other donors' samples. Each CDR3 is given with its conserved first and last residue. D genes are given only for firm matches. Size tells how often a clone was seen (once, few, many) or the class of an expanded clone, and some rows leave it out.

v_call: TRBV7-2; clone_size: many; j_call: TRBJ1-5; d_call: .; cdr3_length: 15; cdr3_nt: TGTGCCAGCAGCTTAATCGTCAGGGAGCATCAGCCCCAGCATTTT; cdr3_aa: CASSLIVREHQPQHF
v_call: TRBV12-3/TRBV12-4; clone_size: many; j_call: TRBJ2-3; d_call: .; cdr3_length: 12; cdr3_nt: TGTGCCAGCAGTGAGCTAACAGATACGCAGTATTTT; cdr3_aa: CASSELTDTQYF
v_call: TRBV2; clone_size: .; j_call: TRBJ2-5; d_call: .; cdr3_length: 16; cdr3_nt: TGTGCCAGCAGGGAGATTGCGTGGGGGACCCAAGAGACCCAGTACTTC; cdr3_aa: CASREIAWGTQETQYF
v_call: TRBV20-1; clone_size: many; j_call: TRBJ2-3; d_call: .; cdr3_length: 12; cdr3_nt: TGCAGTGCCGGCCCAGGGCGAGATACGCAGTATTTT; cdr3_aa: CSAGPGRDTQYF
v_call: TRBV7-9; clone_size: many; j_call: TRBJ1-4; d_call: .; cdr3_length: 16; cdr3_nt: TGTGCCAGCAGCTTAGCGAAGGGGGAACTTAATGAAAAACTGTTTTTT; cdr3_aa: CASSLAKGELNEKLFF
v_call: TRBV7-6; clone_size: many; j_call: TRBJ1-6; d_call: .; cdr3_length: 14; cdr3_nt: TGTGCCAGCAGCTTAGACGAAACGGTATCACCCCTCCACTTT; cdr3_aa: CASSLDETVSPLHF
v_call: TRBV5-4; clone_size: many; j_call: TRBJ2-3; d_call: TRBD2; cdr3_length: 16; cdr3_nt: TGTGCCAGCAGCTTGGAAACGCGGGGGGCCACAGATACGCAGTATTTT; cdr3_aa: CASSLETRGATDTQYF
v_call: TRBV28; clone_size: many; j_call: TRBJ1-1; d_call: .; cdr3_length: 15; cdr3_nt: TGTGCCAGCAGTTTTTCCGATAACATGAACACTGAAGCTTTCTTT; cdr3_aa: CASSFSDNMNTEAFF
v_call: TRBV10-3; clone_size: .; j_call: TRBJ1-2; d_call: .; cdr3_length: 13; cdr3_nt: TGTGCCATCAGTGACAGGGGTAGCTATGGCTACACCTTC; cdr3_aa: CAISDRGSYGYTF
v_call: TRBV6-6; clone_size: few; j_call: TRBJ2-7; d_call: .; cdr3_length: 14; cdr3_nt: TGTGCCAGCAGTTATGACGACCTCTCCTACGAGCAGTACTTC; cdr3_aa: CASSYDDLSYEQYF